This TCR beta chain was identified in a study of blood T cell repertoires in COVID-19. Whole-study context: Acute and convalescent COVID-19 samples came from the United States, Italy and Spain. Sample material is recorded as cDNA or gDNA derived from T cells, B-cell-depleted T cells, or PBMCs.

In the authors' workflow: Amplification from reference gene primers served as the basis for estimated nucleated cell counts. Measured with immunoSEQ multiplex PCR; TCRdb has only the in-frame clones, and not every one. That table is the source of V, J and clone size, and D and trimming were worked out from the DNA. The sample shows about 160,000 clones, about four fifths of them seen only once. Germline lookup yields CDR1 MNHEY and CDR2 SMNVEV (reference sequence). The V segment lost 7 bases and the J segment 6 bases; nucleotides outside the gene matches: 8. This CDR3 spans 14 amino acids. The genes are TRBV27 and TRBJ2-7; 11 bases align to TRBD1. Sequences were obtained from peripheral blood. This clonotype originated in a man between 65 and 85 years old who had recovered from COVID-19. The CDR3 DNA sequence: TGTGCCAGCAAGAACCGGGACAGGGGGTTCGAGCAGTACTTC. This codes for CASKNRDRGFEQYF.